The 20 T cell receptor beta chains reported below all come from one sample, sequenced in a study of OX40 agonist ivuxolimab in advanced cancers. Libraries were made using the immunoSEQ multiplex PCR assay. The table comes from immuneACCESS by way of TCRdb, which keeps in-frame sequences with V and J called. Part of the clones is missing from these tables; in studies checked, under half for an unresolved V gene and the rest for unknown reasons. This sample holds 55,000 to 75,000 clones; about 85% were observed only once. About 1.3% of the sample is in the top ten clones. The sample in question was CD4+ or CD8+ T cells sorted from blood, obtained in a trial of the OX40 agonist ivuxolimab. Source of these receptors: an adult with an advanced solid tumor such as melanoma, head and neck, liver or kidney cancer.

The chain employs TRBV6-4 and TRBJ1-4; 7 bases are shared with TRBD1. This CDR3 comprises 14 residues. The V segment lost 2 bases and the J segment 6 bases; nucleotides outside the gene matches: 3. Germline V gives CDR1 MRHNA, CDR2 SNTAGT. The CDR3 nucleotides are TGTGCCAGCAGTGACGAGGGGGCGCATGAAAAACTGTTTTTT. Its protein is CASSDEGAHEKLFF.

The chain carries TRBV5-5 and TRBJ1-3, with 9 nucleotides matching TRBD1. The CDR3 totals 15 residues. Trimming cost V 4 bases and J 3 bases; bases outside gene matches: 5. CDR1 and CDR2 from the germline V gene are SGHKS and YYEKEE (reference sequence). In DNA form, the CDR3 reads TGTGCCAGCAGCGAACAGGGGGCAAGTGGAAACACCATATATTTT. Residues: CASSEQGASGNTIYF.

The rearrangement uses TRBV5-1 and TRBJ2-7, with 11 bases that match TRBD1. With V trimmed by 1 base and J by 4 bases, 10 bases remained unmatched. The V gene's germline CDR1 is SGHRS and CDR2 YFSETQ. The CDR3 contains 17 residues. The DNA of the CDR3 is TGCGCCAGCAGCTTGAGTACGTCGGGACAGGGGGTATACGAGCAGTACTTC. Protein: CASSLSTSGQGVYEQYF.

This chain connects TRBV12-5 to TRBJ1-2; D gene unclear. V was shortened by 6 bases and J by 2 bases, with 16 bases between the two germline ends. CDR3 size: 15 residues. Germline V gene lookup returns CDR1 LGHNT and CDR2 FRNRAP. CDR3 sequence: CASGTPGIFNYGYTF. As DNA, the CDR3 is TGTGCTAGTGGCACCCCCGGCATATTCAACTATGGCTACACCTTC.

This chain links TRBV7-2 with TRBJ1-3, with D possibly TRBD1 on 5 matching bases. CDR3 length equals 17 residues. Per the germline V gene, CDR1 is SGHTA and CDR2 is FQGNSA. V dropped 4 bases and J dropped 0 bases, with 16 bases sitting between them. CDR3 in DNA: TGTGCCAGCAGCTCGGGGGGGTCAGGCAGCTCTGGAAACACCATATATTTT. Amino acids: CASSSGGSGSSGNTIYF.

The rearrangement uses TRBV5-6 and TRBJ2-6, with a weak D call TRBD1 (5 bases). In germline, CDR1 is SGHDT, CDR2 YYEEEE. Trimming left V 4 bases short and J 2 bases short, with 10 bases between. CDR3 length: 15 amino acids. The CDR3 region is CASSRRVTGANVLTF. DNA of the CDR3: TGTGCCAGCAGCCGCAGGGTGACTGGGGCCAACGTCCTGACTTTC.

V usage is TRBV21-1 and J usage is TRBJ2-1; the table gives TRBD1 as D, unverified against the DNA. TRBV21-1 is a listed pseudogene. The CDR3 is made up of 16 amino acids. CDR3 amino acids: CASSKDPDRGLNEQFF. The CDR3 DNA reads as TGTGCCAGCAGCAAAGATCCGGACAGGGGTCTGAATGAGCAGTTCTTC.

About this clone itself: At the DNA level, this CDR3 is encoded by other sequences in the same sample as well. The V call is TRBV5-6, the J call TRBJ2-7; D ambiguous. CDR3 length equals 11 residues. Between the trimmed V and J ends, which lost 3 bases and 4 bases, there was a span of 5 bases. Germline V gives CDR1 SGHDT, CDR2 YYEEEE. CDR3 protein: CASSSLYEQYF. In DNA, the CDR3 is TGTGCCAGCAGCTCCTTATACGAGCAGTACTTC. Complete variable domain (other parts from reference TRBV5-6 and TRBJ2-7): DAGVTQSPTHLIKTRGQQVTLRCSPKSGHDTVSWYQQALGQGPQFIFQYYEEEERQRGNFPDRFSGHQFPNYSSELNVNALLLGDSALYLCASSSLYEQYFGPGTRLTVT.

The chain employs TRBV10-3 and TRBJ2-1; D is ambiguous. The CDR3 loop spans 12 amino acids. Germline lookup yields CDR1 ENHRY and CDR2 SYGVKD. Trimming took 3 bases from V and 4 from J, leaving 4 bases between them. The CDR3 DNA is TGTGCCATCAGTGATAGGTACAATGAGCAGTTCTTC. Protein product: CAISDRYNEQFF.

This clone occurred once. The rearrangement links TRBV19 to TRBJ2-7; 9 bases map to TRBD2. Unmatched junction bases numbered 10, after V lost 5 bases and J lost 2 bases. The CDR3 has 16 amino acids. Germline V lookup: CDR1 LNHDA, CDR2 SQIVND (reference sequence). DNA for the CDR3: TGTGCCAGTAGTCCTTCGGTAGCGGGGGAGGCCTACGAGCAGTACTTC. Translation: CASSPSVAGEAYEQYF.

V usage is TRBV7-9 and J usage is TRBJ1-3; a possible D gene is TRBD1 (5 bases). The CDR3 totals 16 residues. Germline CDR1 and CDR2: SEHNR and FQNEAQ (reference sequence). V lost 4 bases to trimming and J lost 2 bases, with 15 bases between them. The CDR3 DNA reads TGTGCCAGCAGCTCCCCCGTCGGGGGTCCTGGAAACACCATATATTTT. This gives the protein CASSSPVGGPGNTIYF.

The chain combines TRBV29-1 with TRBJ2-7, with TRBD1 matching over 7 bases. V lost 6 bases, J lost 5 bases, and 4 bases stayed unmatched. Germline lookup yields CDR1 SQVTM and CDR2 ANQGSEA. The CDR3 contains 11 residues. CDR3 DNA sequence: TGCAGCGTGAATAGGGGGCACGAGCAGTACTTC. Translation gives CSVNRGHEQYF.

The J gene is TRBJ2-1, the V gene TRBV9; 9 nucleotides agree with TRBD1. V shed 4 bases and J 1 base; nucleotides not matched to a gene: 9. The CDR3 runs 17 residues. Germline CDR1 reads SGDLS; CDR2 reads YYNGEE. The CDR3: CASSTGTGTGSYNEQFF. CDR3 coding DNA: TGTGCCAGCAGCACAGGTACCGGGACAGGGTCCTACAATGAGCAGTTCTTC.

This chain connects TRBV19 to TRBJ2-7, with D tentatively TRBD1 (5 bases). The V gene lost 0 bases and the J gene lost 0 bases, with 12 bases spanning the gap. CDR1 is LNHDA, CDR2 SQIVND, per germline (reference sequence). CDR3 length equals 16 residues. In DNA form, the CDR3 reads TGTGCCAGTAGTATAGATGGAACAGGTCTCTCCTACGAGCAGTACTTC. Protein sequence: CASSIDGTGLSYEQYF.

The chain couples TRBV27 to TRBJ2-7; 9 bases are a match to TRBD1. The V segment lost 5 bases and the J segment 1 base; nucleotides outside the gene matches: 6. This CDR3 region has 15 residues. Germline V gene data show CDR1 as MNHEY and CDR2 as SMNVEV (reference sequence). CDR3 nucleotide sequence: TGTGCCAGCAGTGACCCGGGACAGGGATCCTACGAGCAGTACTTC. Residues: CASSDPGQGSYEQYF.

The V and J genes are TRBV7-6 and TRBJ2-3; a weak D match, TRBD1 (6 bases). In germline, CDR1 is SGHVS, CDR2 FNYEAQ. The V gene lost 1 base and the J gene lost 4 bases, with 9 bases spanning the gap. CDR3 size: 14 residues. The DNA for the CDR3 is TGTGCCAGCAGCTTAGACAGGGTTGCAGATACGCAGTATTTT. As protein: CASSLDRVADTQYF. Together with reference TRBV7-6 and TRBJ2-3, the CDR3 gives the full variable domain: GAGVSQSPRYKVTKRGQDVALRCDPISGHVSLYWYRQALGQGPEFLTYFNYEAQQDKSGLPNDRFSAERPEGSISTLTIQRTEQRDSAMYRCASSLDRVADTQYFGPGTRLTVL.

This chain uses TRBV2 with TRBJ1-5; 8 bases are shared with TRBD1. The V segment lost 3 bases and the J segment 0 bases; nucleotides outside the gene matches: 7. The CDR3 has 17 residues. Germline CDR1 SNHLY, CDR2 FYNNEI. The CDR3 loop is CASSEGDRWDSNQPQHF. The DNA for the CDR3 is TGTGCCAGCAGTGAGGGGGACAGGTGGGATAGCAATCAGCCCCAGCATTTT.

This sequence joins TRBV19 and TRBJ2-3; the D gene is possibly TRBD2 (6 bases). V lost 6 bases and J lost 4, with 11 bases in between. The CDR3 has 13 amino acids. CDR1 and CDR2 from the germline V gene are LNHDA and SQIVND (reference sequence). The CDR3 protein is CASREVAADTQYF. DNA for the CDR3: TGTGCCAGTAGAGAAGTAGCGGCAGATACGCAGTATTTT. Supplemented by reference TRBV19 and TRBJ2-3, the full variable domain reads DGGITQSPKYLFRKEGQNVTLSCEQNLNHDAMYWYRQDPGQGLRLIYYSQIVNDFQKGDIAEGYSVSREKKESFPLTVTSAQKNPTAFYLCASREVAADTQYFGPGTRLTVL.

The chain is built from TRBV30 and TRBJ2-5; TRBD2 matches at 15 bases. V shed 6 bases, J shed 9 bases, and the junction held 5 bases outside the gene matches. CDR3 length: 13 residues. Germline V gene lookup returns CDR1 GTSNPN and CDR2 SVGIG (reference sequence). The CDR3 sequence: CACRTSGRVSQYF. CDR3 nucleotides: TGTGCCTGTCGGACTAGCGGGAGGGTGTCCCAGTACTTC.

The CDR3 reads CASSSERGRNTIYF. In DNA, the CDR3 is TGTGCCAGCAGCTCAGAGAGAGGAAGAAACACCATATATTTT. The chain joins TRBV11-2 to TRBJ1-3; D unclear. Deletions cut 4 bases from V and 5 bases from J, with 12 bases between. CDR3 length: 14 residues. From germline, CDR1 is SGHAT and CDR2 FQNNGV.